The 31 T cell receptor beta chains given below trace back to one sample, sequenced in a study of blood T cell repertoires in COVID-19. Clones were read by immunoSEQ multiplex PCR, and TCRdb kept only the in-frame ones, dropping some. The sample has about 170,000 clones; around 85% are singletons. The sequenced sample was peripheral blood. The receptors stem from a man in his 60s who had recovered from COVID-19.

The rearrangement joins TRBV6-5 to TRBJ1-2, with D possibly being TRBD1 (5 bases). This CDR3 has 16 residues. CDR1 and CDR2 (germline): MNHEY, SVGAGI. Trimming pared 0 bases from V and 6 bases from J, leaving 17 bases between. CDR3 region: CASSYSRHIGGDGYTF. CDR3 nucleotides: TGTGCCAGCAGTTACTCGAGGCACATCGGAGGGGATGGCTACACCTTC.

The rearrangement uses TRBV7-2 and TRBJ2-3; TRBD2 matches 7 bases. With 4 bases clipped from V and 2 bases from J, the junction kept 6 bases outside the gene matches. CDR3 length: 15 residues. Germline V lookup: CDR1 SGHTA, CDR2 FQGNSA. CDR3 nucleotide sequence: TGTGCCAGCAGCTATGGAGCGGGGTCCACAGATACGCAGTATTTT. Encoded protein: CASSYGAGSTDTQYF. The whole variable domain, filled in from reference TRBV7-2 and TRBJ2-3, reads GAGVSQSPSNKVTEKGKDVELRCDPISGHTALYWYRQSLGQGLEFLIYFQGNSAPDKSGLPSDRFSAERTGGSVSTLTIQRTQQEDSAVYLCASSYGAGSTDTQYFGPGTRLTVL.

The rearrangement links TRBV5-1 to TRBJ2-3, with 11 bases aligning to TRBD2. The CDR3 is 18 residues long. The V gene's germline CDR1 is SGHRS and CDR2 YFSETQ. V lost 1 base, J lost 2 bases, and 9 bases stayed unmatched. CDR3: CASSLITSGGGVTDTQYF. In DNA, the CDR3 is TGCGCCAGCAGCTTGATTACTAGCGGGGGTGGGGTCACAGATACGCAGTATTTT.

The rearrangement uses TRBV7-8 and TRBJ1-2, with D unresolved. V lost 1 base to trimming and J lost 4 bases, with 7 bases between them. Germline V gene sequence: CDR1 SGHVS, CDR2 FQNEAQ. The CDR3 has 13 residues. The CDR3 coding sequence is TGTGCCAGCAGCTTAGTGCAGTCCTATGGCTACACCTTC. Encoded protein: CASSLVQSYGYTF.

The chain recombines TRBV10-3 with TRBJ1-2; 7 bases are a match to TRBD1. J gave up 4 bases and V 3 bases, and 2 bases lay outside the gene matches. Germline CDR1 ENHRY, CDR2 SYGVKD. The CDR3 has 13 amino acids. The CDR3 loop reads CAISDEGAYGYTF. CDR3 sequence (DNA): TGTGCCATCAGTGACGAGGGGGCCTATGGCTACACCTTC.

J is TRBJ1-2 and V is TRBV5-1; perhaps TRBD1 as D (6 bases). V was trimmed by 3 bases and J by 2 bases, leaving 23 bases between them. CDR1 and CDR2 from the germline V gene are SGHRS and YFSETQ. The CDR3 loop spans 18 amino acids. This CDR3 is CASSSLERQAQGNYGYTF. CDR3 nucleotide sequence: TGCGCCAGCAGCTCCCTAGAGAGACAGGCCCAAGGGAACTATGGCTACACCTTC.

The gene calls are TRBV5-1 and TRBJ1-1, with D tentatively TRBD1 (5 bases). Germline CDR1 and CDR2: SGHRS and YFSETQ. The CDR3 extends over 13 amino acids. Deletions cut 1 base from V and 5 bases from J, with 9 bases between. As DNA, the CDR3 is TGCGCCAGCAGCTTGAGGCAGGGTACTGAAGCTTTCTTT. Protein product: CASSLRQGTEAFF.

This sequence joins TRBV6-2 or TRBV6-3 and TRBJ1-6; D call uncertain. The V end lost 5 bases, the J end lost 10 bases, and 12 bases lay between the germline ends. Germline V gene sequence: CDR1 MNHEY, CDR2 SVGEGT. This CDR3 is built from 13 residues. This chain's CDR3 is CASSVSAESPLHF. For the CDR3, the DNA is TGTGCCAGCAGTGTCTCCGCGGAATCACCCCTCCACTTT.

The CDR3 here is CASSVERRGRSGNTIYF. CDR3 nucleotide sequence: TGTGCCAGCAGCGTAGAGAGAAGGGGTAGGTCTGGAAACACCATATATTTT. The chain joins TRBV9 to TRBJ1-3, with a possible D match to TRBD1 (5 bases). The CDR3 contains 17 residues. Trimming took off 0 bases at V and 1 base at J, with 14 bases between the two ends. Germline V lookup: CDR1 SGDLS, CDR2 YYNGEE.

The chain joins TRBV5-1 to TRBJ2-7, with TRBD2 as a possible D gene (7 bases). Trimming cost V 2 bases and J 5 bases, with 20 bases left between them. Germline lookup yields CDR1 SGHRS and CDR2 YFSETQ. The CDR3 is made up of 16 amino acids. CDR3 in amino acids: CASSLVGGGAVDEQYF. The CDR3 bases are TGCGCCAGCAGCTTAGTAGGAGGGGGGGCCGTCGACGAGCAGTACTTC.

The chain couples TRBV25-1 to TRBJ2-7; TRBD2 is a possible D gene (7 bases). This CDR3 is 16 amino acids long. V shed 10 bases and J shed 3 bases, with 25 bases lying between them. The germline V gene encodes CDR1 MGHDK and CDR2 SYGVNS. CDR3 amino acids: CATGGRSHLEGYEQYF. The CDR3 DNA reads TGTGCCACCGGGGGGCGCTCTCACCTGGAGGGCTACGAGCAGTACTTC.

This chain links TRBV9 with TRBJ2-7; the D gene is possibly TRBD2 (6 bases). Deletions cut 4 bases from V and 6 bases from J, with 20 bases between. CDR1 and CDR2 (germline): SGDLS, YYNGEE. The CDR3 loop spans 15 amino acids. CDR3 DNA: TGTGCCAGCAGCCTGAGAGCCGGGACTCTCAGCGAGCAGTACTTC. It yields the protein CASSLRAGTLSEQYF. Filled out from reference TRBV9 and TRBJ2-7, the complete variable domain reads DSGVTQTPKHLITATGQRVTLRCSPRSGDLSVYWYQQSLDQGLQFLIQYYNGEERAKGNILERFSAQQFPDLHSELNLSSLELGDSALYFCASSLRAGTLSEQYFGPGTRLTVT.

The genes are TRBV30 and TRBJ2-6, with D perhaps matching TRBD2 (6 bases). The CDR3 has 15 amino acids. The V end lost 1 base, the J end lost 1 base, and 8 bases lay between the germline ends. CDR1 is GTSNPN, CDR2 SVGIG, per germline (reference sequence). The CDR3 spells CAWSGGRSGANVLTF. In nucleotides, the CDR3 is TGTGCCTGGAGTGGGGGGAGGTCTGGGGCCAACGTCCTGACTTTC.

The chain is built from TRBV6-4 and TRBJ2-1, with 7 bases lining up with TRBD1. CDR3 length equals 13 residues. Germline V CDR1 and CDR2: MRHNA, SNTAGT. Losses at the gene ends were 5 bases for V and 6 bases for J; bases not matched to a gene: 4. In DNA form, the CDR3 reads TGTGCCAGCAGTAATAGACAGGGCAATGAGCAGTTCTTC. It specifies CASSNRQGNEQFF.

The rearrangement joins TRBV7-2 to TRBJ1-2, with TRBD1 matching 7 bases. The V gene end was trimmed by 4 bases and the J gene end by 5 bases; junction bases not matched to a gene: 10. Per germline, CDR1 SGHTA and CDR2 FQGNSA. The CDR3 covers 15 residues. The CDR3 is CASSYTGTDAYGYTF. CDR3 nucleotides: TGTGCCAGCAGCTACACCGGGACAGATGCTTATGGCTACACCTTC.

V gene TRBV7-8 combines with J gene TRBJ1-2, with D possibly matching TRBD1 (6 bases). Germline V gene sequence: CDR1 SGHVS, CDR2 FQNEAQ. Trimming pared 4 bases from V and 3 bases from J, leaving 15 bases between. The CDR3 runs 15 residues. The CDR3, as DNA: TGTGCCAGCAGCTCCGCCCCGGGACAAGACTATGGCTACACCTTC. It encodes CASSSAPGQDYGYTF. Supplemented by reference TRBV7-8 and TRBJ1-2, the full variable domain reads GAGVSQSPRYKVAKRGQDVALRCDPISGHVSLFWYQQALGQGPEFLTYFQNEAQLDKSGLPSDRFFAERPEGSVSTLKIQRTQQEDSAVYLCASSSAPGQDYGYTFGSGTRLTVV.

The chain joins TRBV11-3 to TRBJ2-1; TRBD2 matches 7 bases. This CDR3 is 14 amino acids long. From germline, CDR1 is SGHNT and CDR2 YENEEA. V lost 3 bases, J lost 7 bases, and 6 bases stayed unmatched. The CDR3 spells CASSFGTSDNEQFF. CDR3 DNA: TGTGCCAGCAGCTTCGGAACTAGCGATAATGAGCAGTTCTTC.

The chain combines TRBV24-1 with TRBJ2-3, with TRBD2 as a possible D gene (5 bases). The CDR3 totals 15 residues. The germline CDR1 and CDR2 sequences are KGHDR and SFDVKD. The ends were cut back, 3 bases at V and 4 bases at J, with 13 bases in the middle. CDR3 sequence: CATSDPGWSSDTQYF. The CDR3 nucleotides are TGTGCCACCAGTGATCCGGGGTGGTCCTCAGATACGCAGTATTTT.

The chain recombines TRBV6-5 with TRBJ2-1; 8 bases line up with TRBD2. Germline V lookup: CDR1 MNHEY, CDR2 SVGAGI. This CDR3 spans 14 amino acids. Germline trimming cut 1 base from V and 6 bases from J; bases unmatched to any gene: 2. CDR3 residues: CASSYLRGVNEQFF. Written as DNA, the CDR3 is TGTGCCAGCAGTTACTTGCGGGGGGTCAATGAGCAGTTCTTC.

The chain carries TRBV6-5 and TRBJ2-4, with D perhaps TRBD1 (6 bases). Germline CDR1 is MNHEY and CDR2 is SVGAGI. The CDR3 spans 15 residues. Deletions cut 5 bases from V and 5 bases from J, with 16 bases between. CDR3 sequence: CASSINRDWENIQYF. DNA of the CDR3: TGTGCCAGCAGTATAAACAGGGATTGGGAAAACATTCAGTACTTC.

This clone came up once. CDR3 loop: CASGDRWKPQHF. The CDR3 bases are TGTGCCAGCGGCGACAGGTGGAAGCCCCAGCATTTT. The V and J genes are TRBV27 and TRBJ1-5; a possible D gene is TRBD1 (6 bases). This CDR3 spans 12 amino acids. Germline CDR1 MNHEY, CDR2 SMNVEV (reference sequence). V was trimmed by 8 bases and J by 8 bases, leaving 13 bases between them.

V and J are TRBV12-1 and TRBJ1-1. TRBV12-1 is tagged as a pseudogene. This CDR3 contains 16 residues. The CDR3 loop is CASSLGRWGGSTEAFF. The CDR3 DNA is TGTGCCAGCAGCTTGGGGAGATGGGGGGGCAGCACTGAAGCTTTCTTT.

The chain has TRBV2 and TRBJ2-3; 8 nucleotides align to TRBD1. The length of the CDR3 is 14 residues. CDR1 SNHLY and CDR2 FYNNEI come from the germline V gene. Trimming took 3 bases from V and 3 from J; bases not matched to a gene: 2. The CDR3 nucleotides are TGTGCCAGCAGTGAGGACAGGGCTACAGATACGCAGTATTTT. Amino acids: CASSEDRATDTQYF.

The chain recombines TRBV3-1 (or the pseudogene TRBV3-2) with TRBJ2-7, with D tentatively TRBD2 (6 bases). V gave up 1 base and J gave up 2 bases, with 9 bases separating them. The CDR3 consists of 14 residues. CDR1 LGHDT and CDR2 YNNKEL come from the germline V gene (reference sequence). CDR3 sequence: CASSQGTTAYEQYF. CDR3 coding DNA: TGTGCCAGCAGCCAAGGGACTACCGCCTACGAGCAGTACTTC.

This sequence joins TRBV9 and TRBJ1-1; 7 bases agree with TRBD1. The V segment lost 0 bases and the J segment 11 bases; nucleotides outside the gene matches: 4. Per the germline V gene, CDR1 is SGDLS and CDR2 is YYNGEE. The CDR3 is 12 amino acids. Here the CDR3 DNA reads TGTGCCAGCAGCGTAGGAGGGGGCGATGCTTTCTTT. This gives the protein CASSVGGGDAFF.

CDR3 DNA: TGTGCCAGCAGTTTTGAGCGGGGGTTGGCACCCCTCCACTTT. It specifies CASSFERGLAPLHF. The chain is built from TRBV6-5 and TRBJ1-6, with D possibly being TRBD1 (5 bases). Per germline, CDR1 MNHEY and CDR2 SVGAGI. Between the trimmed V and J ends, which lost 4 bases and 11 bases, there was a span of 15 bases. The length of the CDR3 is 14 residues.

J is TRBJ1-2 and V is TRBV12-3 or TRBV12-4; a possible D gene is TRBD1 (5 bases). The CDR3 extends over 12 amino acids. With 6 bases removed from V and 5 bases from J, the gap between germline ends came to 10 bases. The CDR3 region has the DNA TGTGCCAGCAGCTTGACAGCTTATGGCTACACCTTC. Translated, it gives CASSLTAYGYTF.

The CDR3 bases are TGTGCCAGCTCACCAACCCTCGGGACAGCGAAACACAATGAGCAGTTCTTC. This encodes CASSPTLGTAKHNEQFF. The genes are TRBV18 and TRBJ2-1, with TRBD1 identical over 7 bases. CDR1 and CDR2 (germline): KGHSH, LQKENI. The CDR3 contains 17 residues. Losses at the gene ends were 2 bases for V and 5 bases for J; bases not matched to a gene: 12.

The V gene is TRBV5-6, the J gene TRBJ1-5; no definite D call. Germline loops: CDR1 SGHDT, CDR2 YYEEEE. The CDR3 loop spans 14 amino acids. V was trimmed by 2 bases and J by 0 bases, leaving 6 bases between them. The CDR3 sequence is CASSLASSNQPQHF. As DNA, the CDR3 is TGTGCCAGCAGCTTAGCATCTAGCAATCAGCCCCAGCATTTT.

This clone has a handful of counts. This chain uses TRBV7-9 with TRBJ1-2; D unclear. CDR1 and CDR2 from the germline V gene are SEHNR and FQNEAQ (reference sequence). Trimming took off 6 bases at V and 0 bases at J, with 17 bases between the two ends. The CDR3 runs 16 residues. This CDR3 reads CASRSSMGSTNYGYTF. The CDR3 region has the DNA TGTGCCAGCAGGTCGAGTATGGGCTCTACTAACTATGGCTACACCTTC.

This clone appeared once. The chain couples TRBV7-9 to TRBJ2-7, with D perhaps matching TRBD1 (5 bases). Germline CDR1 SEHNR, CDR2 FQNEAQ (reference sequence). This CDR3 comprises 14 residues. V was trimmed by 4 bases and J by 0 bases, leaving 10 bases between them. CDR3 DNA sequence: TGTGCCAGCAGCTCCGCAGGGCGCTCCTACGAGCAGTACTTC. Protein: CASSSAGRSYEQYF. Filled out from reference TRBV7-9 and TRBJ2-7, the complete variable domain reads DTGVSQNPRHKITKRGQNVTFRCDPISEHNRLYWYRQTLGQGPEFLTYFQNEAQLEKSRLLSDRFSAERPKGSFSTLEIQRTEQGDSAMYLCASSSAGRSYEQYFGPGTRLTVT.